This T cell receptor (beta chain) was retrieved from a study of T cell responses to AZD1222 COVID-19 vaccine. Study conclusions and caveats: The repertoires were collected only after the peak T cell response.

Per germline, CDR1 SGHTA and CDR2 FQGNSA. The CDR3 is made up of 15 amino acids. The ends lost 4 bases at V and 4 bases at J; junction bases unmatched: 9. Concerning this clone itself: Its antigen is undetermined.

Only in-frame clones appear in the TCRdb table, and some are missing; sequencing was by immunoSEQ multiplex PCR. The table lists 150,000 or so clones, less than 90% of them singletons. The TCR was taken from an adult in good health. The rearrangement uses TRBV7-2 and TRBJ1-1; TRBD1 aligns across 7 bases. Specimen: peripheral blood, collected on day 0 of MenACWY control vaccination. This CDR3 is CASSSQTGLLTEAFF. The CDR3, as DNA: TGTGCCAGCAGCTCTCAGACAGGGTTGCTCACTGAAGCTTTCTTT.